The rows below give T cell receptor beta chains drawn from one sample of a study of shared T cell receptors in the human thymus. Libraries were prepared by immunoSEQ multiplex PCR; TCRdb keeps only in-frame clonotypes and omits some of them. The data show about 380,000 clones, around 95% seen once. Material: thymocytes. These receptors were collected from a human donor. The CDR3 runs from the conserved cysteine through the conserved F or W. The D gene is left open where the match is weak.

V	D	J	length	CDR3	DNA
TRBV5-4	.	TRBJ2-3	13	CASSLGSTDTQYF	TGTGCCAGCAGCTTGGGTAGCACAGATACGCAGTATTTT
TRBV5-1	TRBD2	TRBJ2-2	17	CASSPVGPSGSVGELFF	TGCGCCAGCAGCCCAGTCGGACCTAGCGGGAGCGTCGGGGAGCTGTTTTTT
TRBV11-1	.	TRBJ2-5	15	CASSFLLGGEETQYF	TGTGCCAGCAGCTTTTTATTAGGGGGGGAAGAGACCCAGTACTTC
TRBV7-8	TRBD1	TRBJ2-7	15	CASSFLGQGIHEQYF	TGTGCCAGCAGCTTCCTGGGACAGGGGATCCACGAGCAGTACTTC
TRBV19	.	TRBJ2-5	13	CASSITGLGTQYF	TGTGCCAGTAGTATAACCGGGCTTGGGACCCAGTACTTC
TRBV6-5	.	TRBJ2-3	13	CASRRSRTDTQYF	TGTGCCAGCCGGAGGTCTCGCACAGATACGCAGTATTTT
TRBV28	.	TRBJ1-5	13	CASSWTGRQPQHF	TGTGCCAGCAGTTGGACCGGGAGGCAGCCCCAGCATTTT
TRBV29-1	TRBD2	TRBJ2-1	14	CSVYSGRVASEQFF	TGCAGCGTTTATAGCGGGAGGGTTGCCAGTGAGCAGTTCTTC
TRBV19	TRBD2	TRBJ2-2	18	CASSRASGSPLVAGELFF	TGTGCCAGTAGTAGGGCTAGCGGGAGCCCCCTAGTAGCCGGGGAGCTGTTTTTT
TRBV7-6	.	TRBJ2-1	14	CASSPPYQAGEQFF	TGTGCCAGCAGCCCCCCGTATCAAGCTGGTGAGCAGTTCTTC
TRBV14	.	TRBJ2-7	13	CASSGQATYEQYF	TGTGCCAGCAGCGGGCAGGCAACCTACGAGCAGTACTTC
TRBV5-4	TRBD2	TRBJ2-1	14	CASSLEAGYNEQFF	TGTGCCAGCAGCTTGGAAGCGGGGTACAATGAGCAGTTCTTC